What follows are 32 T cell receptor beta chains derived from one specimen sequenced in a study of chemoradiotherapy in HPV16-positive cancers. The protocol was immunoSEQ multiplex PCR, while the TCRdb copy is restricted to in-frame clones and leaves out a portion. The sample lists about 20,000 clones, about nine tenths occurring once. Here the sequenced sample was blood, taken from a patient who underwent chemoradiotherapy. These receptors were taken from a human donor with HPV-associated anogenital cancer.

This sequence joins TRBV11-3 and TRBJ2-1; D is undetermined. CDR3 length: 13 amino acids. V was shortened by 1 base and J by 7 bases, with 8 bases between the two germline ends. Germline V lookup: CDR1 SGHNT, CDR2 YENEEA. CDR3 in amino acids: CASSLAIYNEQFF. CDR3 coding DNA: TGTGCCAGCAGCTTAGCTATATATAATGAGCAGTTCTTC. Combining the CDR3 with reference TRBV11-3 and TRBJ2-1 gives the whole variable domain EAGVVQSPRYKIIEKKQPVAFWCNPISGHNTLYWYLQNLGQGPELLIRYENEEAVDDSQLPKDRFSAERLKGVDSTLKIQPAELGDSAVYLCASSLAIYNEQFFGPGTRLTVL.

The chain uses TRBV25-1 and TRBJ2-1, with TRBD2 identical over 10 bases. The CDR3 is 16 amino acids. With 1 base clipped from V and 5 bases from J, the junction kept 5 bases outside the gene matches. Per germline, CDR1 MGHDK and CDR2 SYGVNS. The DNA of the CDR3 is TGTGCCAGCAGTGAATTAGGTCTAGCGGGAGACAATGAGCAGTTCTTC. Its protein is CASSELGLAGDNEQFF.

J is TRBJ2-2 and V is TRBV14; D not resolved. Germline V gene data show CDR1 as SGHDN and CDR2 as FVKESK. The CDR3 spans 13 residues. The germline V and J ends were trimmed by 2 bases and 6 bases, with 7 bases remaining between them. In nucleotides, the CDR3 is TGTGCCAGCAGCCAAAGGGATCCCGGGGAGCTGTTTTTT. This translates into CASSQRDPGELFF.

The genes are TRBV5-5 and TRBJ2-3; possibly TRBD1 for D (6 bases). The germline V and J ends were trimmed by 7 bases and 0 bases, with 9 bases remaining between them. Germline assignment: CDR1 SGHKS and CDR2 YYEKEE (reference sequence). The CDR3 consists of 13 residues. In DNA, the CDR3 is TGTGCCAGCGGGACACCCAGCACAGATACGCAGTATTTT. It translates to CASGTPSTDTQYF.

The genes are TRBV7-2 and TRBJ2-7; D uncertain. V lost 1 base and J lost 5, with 9 bases in between. This CDR3 has 13 amino acids. Germline V gives CDR1 SGHTA, CDR2 FQGNSA. The CDR3 region is CASSLVTADEQYF. The CDR3 DNA follows: TGTGCCAGCAGCTTAGTGACGGCAGACGAGCAGTACTTC.

The rearrangement links TRBV6-1 to TRBJ2-3, with a possible D match to TRBD1 (6 bases). The CDR3 consists of 14 residues. V gave up 7 bases and J gave up 10 bases, with 21 bases separating them. Germline CDR1 is MNHNS and CDR2 is SASEGT. CDR3 sequence: CASMSTGALRAQYF. CDR3 nucleotides: TGTGCCAGCATGTCGACAGGCGCGCTACGGGCGCAGTATTTT.

The V and J genes are TRBV19 and TRBJ2-2; TRBD2 aligns across 11 bases. After removal of 6 bases from V and 5 bases from J, the junction contained 5 bases not matched to a gene. Germline V gene data show CDR1 as LNHDA and CDR2 as SQIVND (reference sequence). This CDR3 spans 15 amino acids. CDR3 sequence reads: CASSRSGGVTGELFF. The CDR3 bases are TGTGCCAGTAGCCGTAGCGGGGGGGTAACCGGGGAGCTGTTTTTT.

The rearrangement joins TRBV10-2 to TRBJ2-2; 16 positions agree with TRBD2. Germline CDR1 WSHSY, CDR2 SAAADI. After removal of 6 bases from V and 4 bases from J, the junction contained 8 bases not matched to a gene. The CDR3 is 18 amino acids. CDR3 DNA sequence: TGCGCCAGCAGCCACCCGGGACTAGCGGGAGGGGGCACCGGGGAGCTGTTTTTT. Residues: CASSHPGLAGGGTGELFF.

The J gene is TRBJ1-1, the V gene TRBV18; D gene unclear. This CDR3 has 15 residues. V was shortened by 2 bases and J by 0 bases, with 10 bases between the two germline ends. From germline, CDR1 is KGHSH and CDR2 LQKENI. This CDR3 reads CASSPVTRVNTEAFF. As DNA, the CDR3 is TGTGCCAGCTCACCAGTTACCCGGGTGAACACTGAAGCTTTCTTT.

This clone has only a few counts. The chain recombines TRBV10-2 with TRBJ2-7; no firm D call. V was trimmed by 3 bases and J by 0 bases, leaving 6 bases between them. Germline V lookup: CDR1 WSHSY, CDR2 SAAADI. CDR3 length: 13 residues. The CDR3 loop is CASSDFSSYEQYF. CDR3 sequence (DNA): TGCGCCAGCAGTGATTTCAGCTCCTACGAGCAGTACTTC.

The V gene is TRBV28, the J gene TRBJ2-7; D is possibly TRBD1 (7 bases). With 3 bases removed from V and 1 base from J, the gap between germline ends came to 13 bases. Germline loops: CDR1 MDHEN, CDR2 SYDVKM. CDR3 size: 15 residues. The CDR3 nucleotides are TGTGCCAGCAGTTTGGGGGCAGGGGGGTCCTACGAGCAGTACTTC. Residues: CASSLGAGGSYEQYF.

The J gene is TRBJ1-6, the V gene TRBV7-3; 8 nucleotides match TRBD1. The CDR3 extends over 15 amino acids. Germline CDR1 reads SGHTA; CDR2 reads FQGTGA. Trimming at V came to 2 bases and at J to 7 bases, leaving 4 bases not matched to a gene. CDR3 protein: CASSLSTGANSPLHF. CDR3 DNA: TGTGCCAGCAGCTTATCGACAGGGGCGAATTCACCCCTCCACTTT.

This chain links TRBV5-3 with TRBJ1-2; a possible D gene is TRBD1 (6 bases). TRBV5-3 is reported as an ORF; its role is uncertain. The CDR3 is 15 residues long. The ends were cut back, 4 bases at V and 4 bases at J, with 17 bases in the middle. The CDR3 sequence: CARSPMEGGVYGYTF. CDR3 DNA sequence: TGTGCCAGAAGCCCTATGGAGGGGGGAGTCTATGGCTACACCTTC.

The chain is built from TRBV27 and TRBJ1-1; tentative D call: TRBD1 (6 bases). The V and J ends lost 3 bases and 1 base respectively, with 6 bases between them. Germline CDR1 is MNHEY and CDR2 is SMNVEV (reference sequence). The CDR3 has 13 amino acids. CDR3 region: CASSLDRNTEAFF. CDR3 sequence (DNA): TGTGCCAGCAGTTTGGACAGGAACACTGAAGCTTTCTTT.

This chain connects TRBV4-1 to TRBJ1-5; unclear D gene. CDR1 and CDR2 (germline): MGHRA, YSYEKL. V lost 0 bases to trimming and J lost 2 bases, with 5 bases between them. This CDR3 spans 14 amino acids. In DNA form, the CDR3 reads TGCGCCAGCAGCCAAGATGGACGCAATCAGCCCCAGCATTTT. It encodes CASSQDGRNQPQHF.

This chain joins TRBV29-1 and TRBJ1-2; 8 nucleotides align to TRBD1. CDR1 is SQVTM and CDR2 is ANQGSEA in the germline V gene. This CDR3 comprises 12 residues. With 7 bases clipped from V and 4 bases from J, the junction kept 5 bases outside the gene matches. CDR3 sequence: CSGWDRPYGYTF. The CDR3 DNA is TGCAGCGGATGGGACAGGCCCTATGGCTACACCTTC.

J is TRBJ2-7 and V is TRBV15; 7 bases agree with TRBD2. CDR3 size: 13 residues. From germline, CDR1 is LNHNV and CDR2 YYDKDF (reference sequence). Trimming at V came to 8 bases and at J to 5 bases, leaving 9 bases not matched to a gene. The CDR3 loop is CATGLVIGHEQYF. The CDR3 DNA reads TGTGCCACCGGACTAGTCATAGGCCACGAGCAGTACTTC.

The genes are TRBV4-3 and TRBJ2-3; 11 positions match TRBD2. V was clipped by 1 base and J by 1 base; unmatched bases: 10. From germline, CDR1 is LGHNA and CDR2 YSLEER. The CDR3 extends over 19 amino acids. In DNA, the CDR3 is TGCGCCAGCAGCCAAGCAGGGGGGACTAGCGGTATGGGCACAGATACGCAGTATTTT. As protein: CASSQAGGTSGMGTDTQYF.

This chain uses TRBV18 with TRBJ2-7, with 10 nucleotides matching TRBD2. The CDR3 spans 14 residues. V shed 5 bases, J shed 2 bases, and the junction held 3 bases outside the gene matches. Per the germline V gene, CDR1 is KGHSH and CDR2 is LQKENI. DNA of the CDR3: TGTGCCAGCTCAAGAGCGGGAGGGACCTACGAGCAGTACTTC. Encoded protein: CASSRAGGTYEQYF.

A single count supports this clone. The chain links TRBV4-1 to TRBJ2-5; D possibly corresponds to TRBD1 (5 bases). With the DNA end fitting TRBJ2-7 better, the J assignment may be wrong. The CDR3 covers 13 residues. CDR1 and CDR2 (germline): MGHRA, YSYEKL. CDR3: CASSITVGVEQYF. The CDR3, as DNA: TGCGCCAGCAGCATTACAGTAGGGGTCGAGCAGTACTTC.

The rearrangement uses TRBV6-4 and TRBJ2-1; 12 bases match TRBD2. This CDR3 has 15 residues. Germline lookup yields CDR1 MRHNA and CDR2 SNTAGT. After removal of 6 bases from V and 7 bases from J, the junction contained 7 bases not matched to a gene. CDR3 sequence (DNA): TGTGCCAGCAGCGTTCTAGCGGGGGGGCTGAATGAGCAGTTCTTC. This encodes CASSVLAGGLNEQFF.

The gene calls are TRBV18 and TRBJ2-3; D is unresolved. The CDR3 has 14 residues. V shed 3 bases and J shed 2 bases, with 9 bases lying between them. Germline V gene lookup returns CDR1 KGHSH and CDR2 LQKENI. Here the CDR3 reads CASSPSVVTDTQYF. CDR3 bases: TGTGCCAGCTCACCGTCAGTGGTCACAGATACGCAGTATTTT.

This chain joins TRBV11-2 and TRBJ2-1, with 9 nucleotides matching TRBD2. The CDR3 contains 18 residues. V lost 2 bases, J lost 4 bases, and 12 bases stayed unmatched. Germline assignment: CDR1 SGHAT and CDR2 FQNNGV. In DNA, the CDR3 is TGTGCCAGCAGCTTAAGGTCTAGCGGGGAGGTTCGGTACAATGAGCAGTTCTTC. Translating it yields CASSLRSSGEVRYNEQFF.

CDR3 nucleotides: TGTGCCATCAGTAACAGCCTTCTGAACACTGAAGCTTTCTTT. Translation gives CAISNSLLNTEAFF. The rearrangement joins TRBV10-3 to TRBJ1-1; D gene ambiguous. This CDR3 is built from 14 residues. V lost 5 bases and J 0 bases, leaving 10 bases between the germline ends. In germline, CDR1 is ENHRY, CDR2 SYGVKD.

The chain uses TRBV7-8 and TRBJ2-5; 8 bases line up with TRBD2. CDR1 SGHVS and CDR2 FQNEAQ come from the germline V gene. CDR3 size: 14 residues. The trim removed 5 bases at V and 3 bases at J, leaving 5 bases unmatched. As DNA, the CDR3 is TGTGCCAGCAGCCGAAATAGCGGGAAAGAGACCCAGTACTTC. Translated: CASSRNSGKETQYF.

The chain employs TRBV4-3 and TRBJ2-1; TRBD1 or TRBD2 may be the D gene (6 bases each). The CDR3 has 14 residues. Trimming stripped 4 bases from V and 9 bases from J, with 16 bases between. Germline V gene data show CDR1 as LGHNA and CDR2 as YSLEER. CDR3 residues: CASSRDRGRSEQFF. Written as DNA, the CDR3 is TGCGCCAGCAGCCGAGACCGGGGGCGGAGTGAGCAGTTCTTC.

The chain has TRBV20-1 and TRBJ2-5; D is ambiguous. Matching the DNA end better, TRBJ2-7 makes the J call doubtful. Germline-derived CDR1 and CDR2 are DFQATT and SNEGSKA (reference sequence). The CDR3 runs to 11 residues. CDR3 in DNA: TGCAGTGCTAGAGTGCTGTACGAGCAGTACTTC. Its translation: CSARVLYEQYF.

Only a few counts were recorded for this clone. The chain recombines TRBV4-1 with TRBJ1-2; possibly TRBD1 for D (5 bases). This CDR3 region has 13 residues. The germline gives CDR1 MGHRA, CDR2 YSYEKL. Trimming stripped 0 bases from V and 8 bases from J, with 10 bases between. The CDR3 is CASSQEGAWGYTF. The CDR3, as DNA: TGCGCCAGCAGCCAAGAAGGGGCGTGGGGCTACACCTTC.

This rearrangement joins TRBV15 to TRBJ2-1; the D is unclear. The V gene lost 3 bases and the J gene lost 6 bases, with 15 bases spanning the gap. Germline assignment: CDR1 LNHNV and CDR2 YYDKDF (reference sequence). The CDR3 spans 15 residues. Here the CDR3 DNA reads TGTGCCACCAGCAGGGGTACCGGCAAGGCCAATGAGCAGTTCTTC. Translation gives CATSRGTGKANEQFF.

The chain combines TRBV11-2 with TRBJ2-1; the D call may be TRBD1 or TRBD2 (5 bases each). Germline CDR1 and CDR2: SGHAT and FQNNGV. This CDR3 is 13 amino acids long. Trimming removed 3 bases from V and 6 bases from J, with 9 bases in between. Here the CDR3 reads CASSLGTSNEQFF. The CDR3 coding sequence is TGTGCCAGCAGCTTGGGGACCTCCAATGAGCAGTTCTTC.

This clone was observed once. V and J are TRBV11-2 and TRBJ2-7; the match to TRBD2 covers 11 bases. V lost 5 bases, J lost 0 bases, and 3 bases stayed unmatched. The germline V gene encodes CDR1 SGHAT and CDR2 FQNNGV. The CDR3 sequence is 15 residues long. The CDR3 bases are TGTGCCAGCAGCCTTACTAGCGGGGGCTCCTACGAGCAGTACTTC. This codes for CASSLTSGGSYEQYF.

The V and J genes are TRBV4-1 and TRBJ2-5; D is unclear. The DNA end is more similar to TRBJ2-7, so the J call may be wrong. The CDR3 is made up of 14 amino acids. Germline CDR1 MGHRA, CDR2 YSYEKL. The CDR3 DNA reads TGCGCCAGCAGCCAAGAGATGCAAGGTTACGAGCAGTACTTC. Residues: CASSQEMQGYEQYF.